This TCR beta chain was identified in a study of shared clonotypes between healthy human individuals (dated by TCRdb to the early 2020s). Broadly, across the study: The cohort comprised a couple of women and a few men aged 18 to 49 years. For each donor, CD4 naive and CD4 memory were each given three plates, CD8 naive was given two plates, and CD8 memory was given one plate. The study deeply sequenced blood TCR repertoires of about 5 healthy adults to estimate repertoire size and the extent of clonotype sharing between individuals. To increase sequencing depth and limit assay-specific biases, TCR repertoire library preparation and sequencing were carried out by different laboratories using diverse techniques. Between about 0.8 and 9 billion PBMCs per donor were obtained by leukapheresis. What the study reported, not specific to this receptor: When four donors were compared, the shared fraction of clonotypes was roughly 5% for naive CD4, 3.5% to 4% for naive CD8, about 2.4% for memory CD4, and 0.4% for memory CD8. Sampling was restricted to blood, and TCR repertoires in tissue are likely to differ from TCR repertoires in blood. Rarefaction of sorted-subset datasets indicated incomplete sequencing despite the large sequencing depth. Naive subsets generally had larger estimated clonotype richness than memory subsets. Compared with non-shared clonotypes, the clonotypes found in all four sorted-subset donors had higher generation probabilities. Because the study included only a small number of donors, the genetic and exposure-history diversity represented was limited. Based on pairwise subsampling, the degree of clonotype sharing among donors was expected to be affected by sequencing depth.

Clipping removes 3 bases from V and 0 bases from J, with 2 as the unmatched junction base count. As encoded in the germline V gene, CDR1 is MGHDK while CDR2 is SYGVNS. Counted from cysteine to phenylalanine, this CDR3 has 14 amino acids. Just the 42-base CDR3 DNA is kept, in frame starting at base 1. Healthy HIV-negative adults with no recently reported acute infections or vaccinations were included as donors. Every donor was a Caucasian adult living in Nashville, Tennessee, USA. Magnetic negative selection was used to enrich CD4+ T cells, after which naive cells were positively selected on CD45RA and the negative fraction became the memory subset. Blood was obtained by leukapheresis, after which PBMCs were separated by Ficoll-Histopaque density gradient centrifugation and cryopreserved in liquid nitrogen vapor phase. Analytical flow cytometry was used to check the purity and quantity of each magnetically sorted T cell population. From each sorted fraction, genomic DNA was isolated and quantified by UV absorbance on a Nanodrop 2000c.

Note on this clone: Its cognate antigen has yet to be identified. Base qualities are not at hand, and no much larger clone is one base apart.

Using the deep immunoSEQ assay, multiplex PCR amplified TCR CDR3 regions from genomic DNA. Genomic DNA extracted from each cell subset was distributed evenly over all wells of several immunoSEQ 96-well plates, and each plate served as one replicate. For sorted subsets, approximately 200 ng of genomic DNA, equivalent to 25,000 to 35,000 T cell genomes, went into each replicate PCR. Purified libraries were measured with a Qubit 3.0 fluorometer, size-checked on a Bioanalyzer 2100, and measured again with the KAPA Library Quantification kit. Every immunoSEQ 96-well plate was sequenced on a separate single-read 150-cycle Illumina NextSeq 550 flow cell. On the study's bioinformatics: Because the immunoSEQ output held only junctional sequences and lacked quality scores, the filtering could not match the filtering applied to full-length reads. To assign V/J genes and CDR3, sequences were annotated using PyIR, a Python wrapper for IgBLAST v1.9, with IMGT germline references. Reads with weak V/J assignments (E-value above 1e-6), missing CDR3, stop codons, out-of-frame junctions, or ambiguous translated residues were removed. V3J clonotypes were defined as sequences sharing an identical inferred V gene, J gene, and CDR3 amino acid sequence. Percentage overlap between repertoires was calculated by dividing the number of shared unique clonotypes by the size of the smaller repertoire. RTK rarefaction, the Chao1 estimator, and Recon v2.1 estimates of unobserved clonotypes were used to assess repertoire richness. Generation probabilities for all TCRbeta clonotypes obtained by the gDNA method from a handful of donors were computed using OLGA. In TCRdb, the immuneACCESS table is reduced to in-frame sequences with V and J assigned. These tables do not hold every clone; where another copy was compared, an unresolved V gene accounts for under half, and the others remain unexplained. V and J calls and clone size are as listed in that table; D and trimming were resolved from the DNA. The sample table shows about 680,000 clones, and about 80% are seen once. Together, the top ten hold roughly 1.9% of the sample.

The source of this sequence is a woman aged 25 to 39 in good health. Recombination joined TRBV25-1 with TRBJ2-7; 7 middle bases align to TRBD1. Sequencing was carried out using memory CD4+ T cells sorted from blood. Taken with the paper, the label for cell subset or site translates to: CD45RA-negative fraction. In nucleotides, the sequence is TGTGCCAGCAGTGAGGGGGACAGCTCCTACGAGCAGTACTTC. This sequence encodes CASSEGDSSYEQYF.